A selection of T cell receptor beta chains follows, all from one sample in a study of cytomegalovirus exposure and HLA in healthy donors. Only in-frame clones appear in the TCRdb table, and some are missing; sequencing was by immunoSEQ multiplex PCR. Found here are 170,000 or so clones, about four fifths of them singletons; the top ten hold around 7.3%. The sequenced material came from PBMCs. The source is a man aged 30-40 years in good health and CMV-seropositive. Each CDR3 is given with its conserved first and last residue. A D gene is named only where the DNA matches it firmly. Only some rows state a clone size, as once, few, many or a class for expanded clones.

v_call,d_call,clone_size,j_call,cdr3_aa,cdr3_nt
TRBV29-1,NA,NA,TRBJ1-2,CSVEHGANYGYTF,TGCAGCGTTGAACACGGGGCTAACTATGGCTACACCTTC
TRBV2,NA,NA,TRBJ2-6,CASRLMGANVLTF,TGTGCCAGCAGGTTAATGGGGGCCAACGTCCTGACTTTC
TRBV28,TRBD1,NA,TRBJ2-7,CASSATGTVYEQYF,TGTGCCAGCAGTGCGACCGGGACAGTCTACGAGCAGTACTTC
TRBV27,NA,NA,TRBJ1-4,CASSRDHTENEKLFF,TGTGCCAGCAGTCGGGATCACACCGAAAATGAAAAACTGTTTTTT
TRBV2,NA,NA,TRBJ2-2,CASSDRLIGELFF,TGTGCCAGCAGTGACAGGTTAATCGGGGAGCTGTTTTTT
TRBV9,TRBD1,NA,TRBJ1-6,CASSTHRGPTYNSPLHF,TGTGCCAGCAGCACACACAGGGGTCCTACGTATAATTCACCCCTCCACTTT
TRBV12-5,NA,once,TRBJ1-1,CASGLVRFVWALNTEAFF,TGTGCTAGTGGTTTGGTACGCTTTGTTTGGGCGCTGAACACTGAAGCTTTCTTT
TRBV30,NA,few,TRBJ2-1,CAWSQGVGSYNEQFF,TGTGCCTGGAGCCAGGGTGTAGGTTCCTACAATGAGCAGTTCTTC
TRBV7-9,NA,NA,TRBJ1-5,CASSGPRGGQSNQPQHF,TGTGCCAGCAGCGGTCCCCGGGGGGGCCAAAGCAATCAGCCCCAGCATTTT
TRBV9,NA,NA,TRBJ2-7,CASSVGGGFVYEQYF,TGTGCCAGCAGCGTAGGGGGGGGCTTTGTGTACGAGCAGTACTTC
TRBV5-4,NA,NA,TRBJ2-7,CASSLPGGDEQYF,TGTGCCAGCAGCTTGCCGGGGGGCGATGAGCAGTACTTC
TRBV14,TRBD2,NA,TRBJ2-7,CASSQVASGREQYF,TGTGCCAGCAGCCAGGTCGCTAGCGGGAGAGAGCAGTACTTC
TRBV11-3,NA,NA,TRBJ1-1,CASSPTQNTEAFF,TGTGCCAGCAGCCCCACACAGAACACTGAAGCTTTCTTT
TRBV5-1,TRBD1,NA,TRBJ2-5,CASSLGQGRSQETQYF,TGCGCCAGCAGCTTGGGACAGGGGAGAAGCCAAGAGACCCAGTACTTC
TRBV7-9,TRBD2,NA,TRBJ2-4,CASSLVGLAGENIQYF,TGTGCCAGCAGCTTAGTCGGTCTCGCGGGGGAAAACATTCAGTACTTC
TRBV14,TRBD1,NA,TRBJ1-5,CASSQVQGKTFSDQPQHF,TGTGCCAGCAGCCAAGTACAGGGGAAAACGTTTTCAGATCAGCCCCAGCATTTT
TRBV18,NA,NA,TRBJ2-1,CASSTGQGEQFF,TGTGCCAGCTCCACAGGGCAGGGTGAGCAGTTCTTC
TRBV30,TRBD2,NA,TRBJ2-3,CAWSVLPGRAAKYTDTQYF,TGTGCCTGGAGTGTACTCCCCGGGAGGGCCGCAAAATATACAGATACGCAGTATTTT
TRBV5-4,TRBD1,NA,TRBJ1-2,CASVRQGAQGYTF,TGTGCCAGCGTGCGACAGGGGGCACAGGGCTACACCTTC
TRBV14,TRBD1,few,TRBJ2-7,CASSPQGTGAYEQYF,TGTGCCAGCAGCCCCCAGGGAACAGGGGCCTACGAGCAGTACTTC
TRBV11-2,NA,NA,TRBJ2-3,CASSQTFGQGFRTDTQYF,TGTGCCAGCAGCCAGACGTTCGGGCAGGGTTTTCGCACAGATACGCAGTATTTT
TRBV2,TRBD1,NA,TRBJ2-7,CASNPGQGRYEQYF,TGTGCCAGCAATCCGGGACAGGGGAGGTACGAGCAGTACTTC
TRBV20-1,NA,NA,TRBJ2-3,CSAEAADTQYF,TGCAGTGCCGAAGCCGCAGATACGCAGTATTTT
TRBV6-1,NA,few,TRBJ1-2,CASSEAGTLNYGYTF,TGTGCCAGCAGTGAAGCGGGGACACTCAACTATGGCTACACCTTC
TRBV7-6,TRBD1,NA,TRBJ1-4,CASSLEYRGTNEKLFF,TGTGCCAGCAGCTTAGAGTACAGGGGTACAAATGAAAAACTGTTTTTT
TRBV7-2,TRBD2,NA,TRBJ2-7,CASSLATSGGGIPYEQYF,TGTGCCAGCAGCTTAGCGACCTCCGGCGGGGGGATACCCTACGAGCAGTACTTC
TRBV7-2,TRBD1,NA,TRBJ1-4,CASSPRPGTGSGKLFF,TGTGCCAGCAGCCCAAGACCCGGGACAGGGTCTGGAAAACTGTTTTTT
TRBV11-3,NA,NA,TRBJ1-3,CASSYTGYSGNTIYF,TGTGCCAGCAGCTATACAGGGTACTCTGGAAACACCATATATTTT
TRBV6-5,TRBD1,NA,TRBJ1-2,CAGSQTGGSGYTF,TGTGCCGGCAGTCAGACAGGGGGCAGTGGCTACACCTTC
TRBV5-1,TRBD1,NA,TRBJ2-3,CASSSSGTGVSSTDTQYF,TGCGCCAGCAGCTCCTCCGGGACAGGAGTCTCTAGCACAGATACGCAGTATTTT
TRBV25-1,TRBD2,NA,TRBJ2-3,CASSGSLAGTDTQYF,TGTGCCAGCAGTGGTTCACTAGCGGGCACAGATACGCAGTATTTT
TRBV7-9,NA,NA,TRBJ2-1,CASSLRAGSHNEQFF,TGTGCCAGCAGCTTACGTGCAGGGTCCCACAATGAGCAGTTCTTC
TRBV11-3,NA,NA,TRBJ2-1,CASSLEAFAGAYNEQFF,TGTGCCAGCAGCTTAGAGGCTTTCGCGGGGGCTTACAATGAGCAGTTCTTC
TRBV5-4,TRBD2,NA,TRBJ2-1,CASSRLPRLAGGLNEQFF,TGTGCCAGCAGCAGATTACCCCGATTAGCGGGGGGCCTCAATGAGCAGTTCTTC
TRBV10-1,NA,NA,TRBJ2-7,CAGDIYRETYEQYF,TGCGCCGGAGATATCTACAGGGAGACCTACGAGCAGTACTTC
TRBV10-3,NA,NA,TRBJ2-7,CAIKKESSYEQYF,TGTGCCATCAAAAAGGAGAGCTCCTACGAGCAGTACTTC
TRBV6-5,TRBD2,few,TRBJ2-1,CATRGGTSGYNEQFF,TGTGCCACTAGAGGAGGGACTAGCGGTTACAATGAGCAGTTCTTC
TRBV7-9,TRBD2,NA,TRBJ2-1,CASSLEPGGDDEQFF,TGTGCCAGCAGCTTAGAGCCCGGGGGGGATGATGAGCAGTTCTTC
TRBV7-9,TRBD1,few,TRBJ2-1,CASRLQGLDGNEQFF,TGTGCCAGCAGGCTACAGGGGTTGGATGGAAATGAGCAGTTCTTC
TRBV9,NA,NA,TRBJ2-3,CASSVAGGFTDTQYF,TGTGCCAGCAGCGTAGCTGGCGGTTTCACAGATACGCAGTATTTT